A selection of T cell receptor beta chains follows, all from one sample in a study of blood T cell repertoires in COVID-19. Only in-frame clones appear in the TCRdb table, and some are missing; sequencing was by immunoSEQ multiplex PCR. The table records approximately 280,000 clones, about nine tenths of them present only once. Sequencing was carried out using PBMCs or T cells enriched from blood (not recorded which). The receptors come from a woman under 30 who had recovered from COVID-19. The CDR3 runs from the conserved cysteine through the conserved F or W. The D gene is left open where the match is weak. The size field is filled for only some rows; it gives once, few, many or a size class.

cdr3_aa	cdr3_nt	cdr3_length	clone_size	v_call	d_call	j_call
CASSLVSGVGFYEQYF	TGTGCCAGCAGCTTGGTATCGGGGGTCGGGTTCTACGAGCAGTACTTC	16	few	TRBV5-4	.	TRBJ2-7
CATLPAGTPLYEQYF	TGTGCCACCCTGCCGGCCGGGACACCTCTATACGAGCAGTACTTC	15	.	TRBV10-3	.	TRBJ2-7
CASSFANEQYF	TGTGCCAGCAGTTTCGCGAACGAGCAGTACTTC	11	.	TRBV27	.	TRBJ2-7
CASSVKQAGGSEQFF	TGTGCCAGCAGCGTAAAACAGGCCGGTGGTAGTGAGCAGTTCTTC	15	.	TRBV9	.	TRBJ2-1
CASLTGGEDGYTF	TGTGCCAGCCTGACAGGGGGAGAGGATGGCTACACCTTC	13	few	TRBV25-1	TRBD1	TRBJ1-2
CASSMRGLGTEAFF	TGTGCCAGTAGTATGCGGGGCTTGGGAACTGAAGCTTTCTTT	14	.	TRBV19	.	TRBJ1-1
CASSLLRGTPSYEQYF	TGTGCCAGCAGTTTATTACGGGGGACCCCTTCCTACGAGCAGTACTTC	16	.	TRBV27	.	TRBJ2-7
CASSQDYPGQGINYGYTF	TGTGCCAGCAGCCAAGATTATCCGGGACAGGGGATTAACTATGGCTACACCTTC	18	.	TRBV14	TRBD1	TRBJ1-2
CASSSVGQLQETQYF	TGTGCCAGCAGTTCTGTTGGGCAGCTCCAAGAGACCCAGTACTTC	15	.	TRBV27	.	TRBJ2-5
CASSPGGGARGTDTQYF	TGCGCCAGCAGCCCCGGAGGGGGGGCGCGAGGCACAGATACGCAGTATTTT	17	.	TRBV5-1	.	TRBJ2-3
CASSKPGLAGGPNEQYF	TGTGCCAGCAGCAAACCGGGACTAGCGGGAGGGCCGAACGAGCAGTACTTC	17	.	TRBV5-4	TRBD2	TRBJ2-7
CASSIGGSNAEAFF	TGTGCCAGTAGTATCGGGGGGAGTAACGCTGAAGCTTTCTTT	14	.	TRBV19	.	TRBJ1-1
CASSYSTGVAQYF	TGTGCCAGCAGTTATTCGACAGGTGTTGCGCAGTACTTC	13	few	TRBV6-2/TRBV6-3	.	TRBJ2-7
CASSLVPSLAGGNQETQYF	TGCGCCAGCAGCTTGGTACCTTCTTTAGCGGGAGGGAACCAAGAGACCCAGTACTTC	19	.	TRBV5-1	TRBD2	TRBJ2-5
CASLRTSGTYEQYF	TGTGCCAGCTTAAGGACTAGCGGAACCTACGAGCAGTACTTC	14	.	TRBV2	TRBD2	TRBJ2-7
CASSLWVSGSLNEQFF	TGTGCCAGCAGTTTATGGGTTAGCGGGAGTCTCAATGAGCAGTTCTTC	16	.	TRBV28	TRBD2	TRBJ2-1
CASSTEGQGASGYTF	TGTGCCAGCAGTACCGAGGGACAGGGGGCCTCTGGCTACACCTTC	15	.	TRBV28	TRBD1	TRBJ1-2
CATTSPTGELFF	TGTGCCACGACTAGCCCTACCGGGGAGCTGTTTTTT	12	.	TRBV19	TRBD2	TRBJ2-2
CASSTGGWQPQHF	TGTGCCAGCAGTACAGGGGGATGGCAGCCCCAGCATTTT	13	.	TRBV6-2/TRBV6-3	TRBD1	TRBJ1-5
CASSWGGTEAYEQYF	TGTGCCAGCAGTTGGGGCGGTACCGAGGCCTACGAGCAGTACTTC	15	.	TRBV2	.	TRBJ2-7
CASSNSGSGEQYF	TGTGCCAGCAGTAATAGCGGGAGTGGCGAGCAGTACTTC	13	once	TRBV14	TRBD2	TRBJ2-7
CASSIRPTGPNQPQHF	TGTGCCAGTAGTATAAGACCGACAGGGCCTAATCAGCCCCAGCATTTT	16	.	TRBV19	TRBD1	TRBJ1-5
CAISTGQGLDTQYF	TGTGCCATCAGCACCGGACAGGGGTTGGATACGCAGTATTTT	14	.	TRBV10-3	TRBD1	TRBJ2-3
CAIRGQGFGENYGYTF	TGTGCCATCAGAGGACAGGGGTTTGGGGAAAACTATGGCTACACCTTC	16	once	TRBV10-3	TRBD1	TRBJ1-2
CASRNPRRGFYNEQFF	TGTGCCAGCCGGAACCCGCGCAGGGGATTCTACAATGAGCAGTTCTTC	16	.	TRBV28	.	TRBJ2-1
CASSPKIVERGPGEQYF	TGTGCCAGCTCACCCAAAATAGTCGAAAGGGGGCCGGGAGAGCAGTACTTC	17	once	TRBV18	TRBD1	TRBJ2-7
CAWSVRGAKNIQYF	TGTGCCTGGAGTGTACGAGGGGCCAAAAACATTCAGTACTTC	14	.	TRBV30	.	TRBJ2-4
CASSQDPTTGYGEKLFF	TGCGCCAGCAGCCAAGACCCTACTACAGGGTATGGTGAAAAACTGTTTTTT	17	.	TRBV4-3	.	TRBJ1-4
CASSLARDYEQYF	TGTGCCAGCAGCTTAGCGCGGGACTACGAGCAGTACTTC	13	.	TRBV13	.	TRBJ2-7
CASSPRRAGNYGYTF	TGTGCCAGCAGTCCCAGGAGGGCAGGGAACTATGGCTACACCTTC	15	.	TRBV6-5	.	TRBJ1-2
CATDGGGRGYNEQFF	TGTGCCACAGACGGGGGGGGACGGGGCTACAATGAGCAGTTCTTC	15	.	TRBV6-6	TRBD2	TRBJ2-1
CAWSVQSGGSTDTQYF	TGTGCCTGGAGTGTACAATCCGGGGGGAGCACAGATACGCAGTATTTT	16	.	TRBV30	TRBD2	TRBJ2-3
CASSNIITGAGKLFF	TGTGCCAGCTCAAATATAATCACAGGAGCCGGAAAACTGTTTTTT	15	.	TRBV2	.	TRBJ1-4
CASSQDRGNTIYF	TGTGCCAGCAGCCAAGACAGGGGAAACACCATATATTTT	13	few	TRBV3-1/TRBV3-2	.	TRBJ1-3
CASSQEHRIDSNQPQHF	TGTGCCAGCAGCCAAGAACACAGGATAGATAGCAATCAGCCCCAGCATTTT	17	.	TRBV4-2	.	TRBJ1-5
CASGGYEKLFF	TGTGCCAGCGGAGGCTATGAAAAACTGTTTTTT	11	.	TRBV6-5	.	TRBJ1-4
CASSQLQASSGNTIYF	TGCGCCAGCAGTCAACTACAGGCAAGCTCTGGAAACACCATATATTTT	16	.	TRBV4-3	.	TRBJ1-3
CASGGSDLLNYGYTF	TGTGCCAGCGGAGGTTCCGACCTCTTAAACTATGGCTACACCTTC	15	.	TRBV28	.	TRBJ1-2
CASSPNRGTYEQYF	TGCGCCAGCAGCCCGAACCGGGGAACCTACGAGCAGTACTTC	14	.	TRBV4-1	.	TRBJ2-7
CASSSYLAGGTDTQYF	TGTGCCAGCAGCTCCTACCTAGCGGGGGGAACAGATACGCAGTATTTT	16	.	TRBV5-4	TRBD2	TRBJ2-3
CASSNAGQSTYEQYF	TGTGCCAGTAGTAATGCGGGACAGAGCACCTACGAGCAGTACTTC	15	.	TRBV19	.	TRBJ2-7
CASSPWPNTEAFF	TGTGCCAGCAGTCCTTGGCCGAACACTGAAGCTTTCTTT	13	few	TRBV27	.	TRBJ1-1
CAISETSATYEQYF	TGTGCCATCAGTGAAACATCTGCAACCTACGAGCAGTACTTC	14	.	TRBV10-3	.	TRBJ2-7
CASSLVGNQPQHF	TGCGCCAGCAGCTTGGTAGGCAATCAGCCCCAGCATTTT	13	.	TRBV5-1	.	TRBJ1-5
CASSYGGAGANVLTF	TGTGCCAGCAGTTACGGCGGTGCTGGGGCCAACGTCCTGACTTTC	15	.	TRBV6-2/TRBV6-3	.	TRBJ2-6